A single sample is the source of the 24 T cell receptor beta chains below, sequenced in a study of response to subunit inactivated influenza vaccine. One entry per CDR3 protein, called by TCRdb with MiXCR from the RT-PCR reads. The repertoire consists of about 780,000 distinct CDR3 sequences, with 18% occurring once and the leading ten covering about a tenth. Here the sequenced sample was PBMCs from blood, taken around 5 days after vaccination. The receptors originated from a man aged 45-60 years who received an inactivated influenza vaccine.

In its sample, this clonotype was seen a few times. J is TRBJ2-3 and V is TRBV15, with 9 nucleotides matching TRBD1. This CDR3 is 16 amino acids long. Trimming cost V 0 bases and J 1 base; bases outside gene matches: 2. Germline CDR1 LNHNV, CDR2 YYDKDF (reference sequence). CDR3 loop: CATSRDRTGGTDTQYF. DNA for the CDR3: TGTGCCACCAGCAGAGACCGGACAGGGGGCACAGATACGCAGTATTTT.

This clonotype was seen a handful of times. The chain joins TRBV20-1 to TRBJ2-7; D not resolved. The germline CDR1 and CDR2 sequences are DFQATT and SNEGSKA (reference sequence). The germline V and J ends were trimmed by 4 bases and 2 bases, with 9 bases remaining between them. This CDR3 is built from 12 residues. This chain's CDR3 is CSAIRSTYEQYF. Written as DNA, the CDR3 is TGCAGTGCTATAAGGAGTACCTACGAGCAGTACTTC.

This clonotype was observed a handful of times. V gene TRBV19 combines with J gene TRBJ1-6; D is unresolved. Trimming stripped 3 bases from V and 7 bases from J, with 16 bases between. The CDR3 extends over 16 amino acids. The germline V gene encodes CDR1 LNHDA and CDR2 SQIVND (reference sequence). CDR3 sequence: CASSMKPPGRNSPLHF. CDR3 coding DNA: TGTGCCAGTAGTATGAAGCCCCCGGGCCGGAATTCACCCCTCCACTTT. Complete variable domain (other parts from reference TRBV19 and TRBJ1-6): DGGITQSPKYLFRKEGQNVTLSCEQNLNHDAMYWYRQDPGQGLRLIYYSQIVNDFQKGDIAEGYSVSREKKESFPLTVTSAQKNPTAFYLCASSMKPPGRNSPLHFGNGTRLTVT.

The rearrangement joins TRBV9 to TRBJ2-7; 12 bases line up with TRBD2. Germline CDR1 is SGDLS and CDR2 is YYNGEE. Trimming at V came to 3 bases and at J to 2 bases, leaving 0 bases not matched to a gene. The CDR3 loop spans 14 amino acids. This chain's CDR3 is CASSASGRAYEQYF. For the CDR3, the DNA is TGTGCCAGCAGCGCTAGCGGGAGGGCCTACGAGCAGTACTTC.

A few counts support this clonotype. This chain joins TRBV3-1 and TRBJ2-1, with 12 bases matching TRBD2. CDR3 size: 17 residues. V gave up 2 bases and J gave up 6 bases; unmatched junction bases: 8. Looked up from germline, CDR1 is LGHDT and CDR2 is YNNKEL (reference sequence). CDR3: CASSQPGGTSGRNEQFF. The CDR3 bases are TGTGCCAGCAGCCAACCTGGCGGGACTAGCGGGCGCAATGAGCAGTTCTTC.

The chain carries TRBV18 and TRBJ2-7, with a weak D call TRBD2 (6 bases). Deletions cut 4 bases from V and 2 bases from J, with 27 bases between. Germline lookup yields CDR1 KGHSH and CDR2 LQKENI. This CDR3 region has 19 residues. The CDR3 spells CASSHRGGEGETSPYEQYF. Here the CDR3 DNA reads TGTGCCAGCTCACATAGGGGAGGCGAAGGGGAGACCTCCCCCTACGAGCAGTACTTC.

In its sample, this clonotype was seen a few times. The chain combines TRBV4-1 with TRBJ1-1, with no clear D. This CDR3 has 14 amino acids. V dropped 2 bases and J dropped 4 bases, with 11 bases sitting between them. Per the germline V gene, CDR1 is MGHRA and CDR2 is YSYEKL. Here the CDR3 reads CASSQPWSRTEAFF. The CDR3 coding sequence is TGCGCCAGCAGCCAACCTTGGTCTCGCACTGAAGCTTTCTTT.

This clonotype was detected a few times. This chain joins TRBV20-1 and TRBJ2-2; weak D call: TRBD1 (5 bases). Trimming removed 0 bases from V and 5 bases from J, with 16 bases in between. The CDR3 totals 16 residues. Germline V gene lookup returns CDR1 DFQATT and CDR2 SNEGSKA (reference sequence). The CDR3 DNA is TGCAGTGCTAGAGACACAAAGGACACCGGGACCGGGGAGCTGTTTTTT. It translates to CSARDTKDTGTGELFF.

This clonotype was recorded a few times. The rearrangement joins TRBV6-2 or TRBV6-3 to TRBJ2-7; 7 bases line up with TRBD1. Germline CDR1 and CDR2: MNHEY and SVGEGT. The CDR3 totals 16 residues. Trimming at V came to 0 bases and at J to 0 bases, leaving 5 bases not matched to a gene. The CDR3 sequence: CASSYSTGANSYEQYF. DNA of the CDR3: TGTGCCAGCAGTTACTCCACAGGGGCCAACTCCTACGAGCAGTACTTC.

This clonotype has just a few counts. The gene calls are TRBV11-2 and TRBJ2-1; weak D call: TRBD2 (6 bases). This CDR3 has 16 amino acids. V was clipped by 5 bases and J by 10 bases, with 24 bases between them. Germline loops: CDR1 SGHAT, CDR2 FQNNGV. In nucleotides, the CDR3 is TGTGCCAGCAGCGCAGTTCGATCGACTAGGGGAGAGGAGCAGTTCTTC. Its protein is CASSAVRSTRGEEQFF.

This clonotype has a handful of counts. The V call is TRBV6-6, the J call TRBJ1-2, with D unresolved. Deletions cut 2 bases from V and 2 bases from J, with 6 bases between. Germline V gene data show CDR1 as MNHNY and CDR2 as SVGAGI (reference sequence). The CDR3 is 13 amino acids. The CDR3 is CASSYGGNYGYTF. CDR3 nucleotide sequence: TGTGCCAGCAGTTACGGTGGGAACTATGGCTACACCTTC.

V is TRBV20-1 and J is TRBJ2-5; D unclear. This CDR3 contains 12 residues. Trimming removed 1 base from V and 2 bases from J, with 5 bases in between. Per the germline V gene, CDR1 is DFQATT and CDR2 is SNEGSKA (reference sequence). The CDR3 loop reads CSARGDQETQYF. Here the CDR3 DNA reads TGCAGTGCTAGAGGTGATCAAGAGACCCAGTACTTC.

The chain combines TRBV24-1 with TRBJ2-3; no definite D call. The V gene's germline CDR1 is KGHDR and CDR2 SFDVKD. CDR3 length: 14 amino acids. V shed 1 base and J shed 1 base, with 5 bases lying between them. The CDR3 loop reads CATSDFGRTDTQYF. The CDR3 nucleotides read TGTGCCACCAGTGATTTTGGCCGCACAGATACGCAGTATTTT.

The J gene is TRBJ2-7, the V gene TRBV9, with 11 bases identical to TRBD1. The CDR3 covers 15 residues. Trimming at V came to 1 base and at J to 4 bases, leaving 4 bases not matched to a gene. Germline CDR1 reads SGDLS; CDR2 reads YYNGEE. Written as DNA, the CDR3 is TGTGCCAGCAGCGTAACCGGACAGGGGGCATACGAGCAGTACTTC. Translating it yields CASSVTGQGAYEQYF.

A few counts support this clonotype. The chain recombines TRBV7-2 with TRBJ2-7; 7 bases align to TRBD2. V lost 5 bases to trimming and J lost 5 bases; unmatched junction nucleotides: 12. The CDR3 loop spans 15 amino acids. Per the germline V gene, CDR1 is SGHTA and CDR2 is FQGNSA. The CDR3 region is CASSEGLWGKNEQYF. The CDR3 nucleotides are TGTGCCAGCAGCGAGGGACTATGGGGGAAGAACGAGCAGTACTTC.

The chain joins TRBV30 to TRBJ2-5, with unresolved D. Trimming removed 3 bases at V and 0 bases at J, with 14 bases between. Per the germline V gene, CDR1 is GTSNPN and CDR2 is SVGIG (reference sequence). The CDR3 spans 15 residues. The CDR3 DNA reads as TGTGCCTGGAGCAGTGGGGTCGGCCACCAAGAGACCCAGTACTTC. It specifies CAWSSGVGHQETQYF. Variable domain in full (rest from reference TRBV30 and TRBJ2-5): SQTIHQWPATLVQPVGSPLSLECTVEGTSNPNLYWYRQAAGRGLQLLFYSVGIGQISSEVPQNLSASRPQDRQFILSSKKLLLSDSGFYLCAWSSGVGHQETQYFGPGTRLLVL.

This clonotype was seen more than once but under ten times. V gene TRBV15 combines with J gene TRBJ2-1; D not certain. Germline-derived CDR1 and CDR2 are LNHNV and YYDKDF (reference sequence). Between the trimmed V and J ends, which lost 2 bases and 7 bases, there was a span of 15 bases. CDR3 size: 15 residues. CDR3 bases: TGTGCCACCAGCAGATCCTCCGGGCCCGGTAATGAGCAGTTCTTC. Translated: CATSRSSGPGNEQFF.

In its sample, this clonotype was seen a few times. The chain couples TRBV7-3 to TRBJ2-3; TRBD1 or TRBD2 may be the D gene (5 bases each). The V end lost 5 bases, the J end lost 6 bases, and 18 bases lay between the germline ends. The germline CDR1 and CDR2 sequences are SGHTA and FQGTGA. The CDR3 contains 15 residues. The CDR3 here is CASSSWDRTPDTQYF. DNA for the CDR3: TGTGCCAGCAGCAGTTGGGACCGTACTCCGGATACGCAGTATTTT. Drawing the rest from reference TRBV7-3 and TRBJ2-3, the complete variable domain is GAGVSQTPSNKVTEKGKYVELRCDPISGHTALYWYRQSLGQGPEFLIYFQGTGAADDSGLPNDRFFAVRPEGSVSTLKIQRTERGDSAVYLCASSSWDRTPDTQYFGPGTRLTVL.

This clonotype turned up a few times. CDR3 bases: TGTGCCAGCAGCGTGGACCCTCTCGAGCAGTACTTC. It translates to CASSVDPLEQYF. This chain connects TRBV5-6 to TRBJ2-7, with D uncertain. V lost 4 bases and J 6 bases, leaving 11 bases between the germline ends. Germline values: CDR1 SGHDT, CDR2 YYEEEE. This CDR3 has 12 amino acids.

This clonotype was found many times. V gene TRBV29-1 combines with J gene TRBJ2-1; unclear D gene. The CDR3 covers 12 residues. Trimming removed 1 base from V and 10 bases from J, with 11 bases in between. CDR1 SQVTM and CDR2 ANQGSEA come from the germline V gene. CDR3 amino acids: CSVEVYPGEQFF. The DNA of the CDR3 is TGCAGCGTTGAAGTCTATCCCGGGGAGCAGTTCTTC.

This clonotype came up a few times. This chain links TRBV2 with TRBJ1-1, with 9 positions matching TRBD1. V lost 4 bases, J lost 3 bases, and 3 bases stayed unmatched. Germline V CDR1 and CDR2: SNHLY, FYNNEI. The CDR3 is 14 amino acids. The CDR3 bases are TGTGCCAGCAGTGTCACAGGGGGCTACACTGAAGCTTTCTTT. The encoded protein is CASSVTGGYTEAFF.

This clonotype has just a few counts. The V and J genes are TRBV12-3 or TRBV12-4 and TRBJ2-2; the match to TRBD1 covers 11 bases. CDR3 length: 15 residues. J gave up 2 bases and V 6 bases, and 2 bases lay outside the gene matches. Written as DNA, the CDR3 is TGTGCCAGCAGGGACAGGGGGCTTAACACCGGGGAGCTGTTTTTT. Protein: CASRDRGLNTGELFF.

This clonotype appeared a few times. The chain has TRBV7-9 and TRBJ2-1; D not resolved. Between the trimmed V and J ends, which lost 2 bases and 7 bases, there was a span of 9 bases. The CDR3 runs to 13 residues. The germline V gene has CDR1 SEHNR and CDR2 FQNEAQ (reference sequence). The CDR3 DNA follows: TGTGCCAGCAGCTTAAACAGCCAAAATGAGCAGTTCTTC. Protein product: CASSLNSQNEQFF. Together with reference TRBV7-9 and TRBJ2-1, the CDR3 gives the full variable domain: DTGVSQNPRHKITKRGQNVTFRCDPISEHNRLYWYRQTLGQGPEFLTYFQNEAQLEKSRLLSDRFSAERPKGSFSTLEIQRTEQGDSAMYLCASSLNSQNEQFFGPGTRLTVL.

This clonotype was observed a handful of times. This sequence joins TRBV5-1 and TRBJ2-7; D is unclear. V gave up 0 bases and J gave up 9 bases, with 16 bases separating them. The germline V gene encodes CDR1 SGHRS and CDR2 YFSETQ. The CDR3 sequence is 14 residues long. CDR3 DNA sequence: TGCGCCAGCAGCTTGGAATTGCTCGCTGTCGGGCAGTACTTC. This translates into CASSLELLAVGQYF.